The clone carrying this T cell receptor beta chain was recorded at least ten times. The data belong to a study of T cell repertoires in cytomegalovirus infection. Study overall: A matching HLA type, together with CMV infection, was signaled by public TCR beta signatures.

Each CDR3 protein gets one entry after TCRdb re-called the reads with MiXCR. The table shows 200,000 to 250,000 distinct CDR3 sequences, with approximately 7% occurring only once. Germline V CDR1 and CDR2: MNHEY, SVGEGT. The CDR3 is 13 amino acids. V was clipped by 2 bases and J by 1 base, with 6 bases between them. The clonotype comes from a human donor in good health (CMV status not recorded). Some clones in this sample may be carry-over from other donors' samples. The chain uses TRBV6-2 or TRBV6-3 and TRBJ2-7; D gene ambiguous. Sequences were obtained from PBMCs. The CDR3 DNA reads TGTGCCAGCAGTTACCTAAGTTCCTACGAGCAGTACTTC. Protein: CASSYLSSYEQYF.